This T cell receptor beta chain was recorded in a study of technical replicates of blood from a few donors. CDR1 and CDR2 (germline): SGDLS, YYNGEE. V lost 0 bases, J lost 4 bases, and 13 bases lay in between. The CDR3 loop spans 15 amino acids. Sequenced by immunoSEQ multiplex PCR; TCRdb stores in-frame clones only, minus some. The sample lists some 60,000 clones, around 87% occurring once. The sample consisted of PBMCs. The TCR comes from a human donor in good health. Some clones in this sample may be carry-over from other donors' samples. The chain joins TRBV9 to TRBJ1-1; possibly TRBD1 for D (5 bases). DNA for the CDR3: TGTGCCAGCAGCGTAGCCCTCCCGGGGGGCACTGAAGCTTTCTTT. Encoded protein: CASSVALPGGTEAFF.